Following are 14 T cell receptor beta chains from one sample sequenced in a study of blood T cells in healthy people across ages. The use of a sample-barcoded 5' primer and a J-beta primer mix characterized a second PCR of 7 to 11 cycles. Each CDR3 protein gets one entry after TCRdb re-called the 5' RACE reads with MiXCR. The sample lists about 570,000 distinct CDR3 sequences, 27% seen once, with about 18% in the top ten. Sequencing was performed on blood. The receptor source for this set is a woman aged 70 to 79 in good health.

The V and J genes are TRBV4-2 and TRBJ2-1, with 10 nucleotides matching TRBD1. With 3 bases clipped from V and 9 bases from J, the junction kept 5 bases outside the gene matches. The CDR3 runs to 14 residues. Germline-derived CDR1 and CDR2 are LGHNA and YNFKEQ. Here the CDR3 DNA reads TGTGCCAGCAGCCAGCCGGGACAGGGGACTGAGCAGTTCTTC. Translated: CASSQPGQGTEQFF.

This clonotype was found a few times. This chain joins TRBV12-3 or TRBV12-4 and TRBJ2-5; the D is unclear. TRBJ2-7 explains the end of the DNA better; the J call may be wrong. This CDR3 region has 12 residues. The CDR3 protein is CASSFGGYEQYF. As DNA, the CDR3 is TGTGCCAGCAGTTTTGGTGGGTACGAGCAGTACTTC.

This clonotype was seen a few times. This chain uses TRBV11-2 with TRBJ2-5; 11 bases align to TRBD2. CDR1 is SGHAT and CDR2 is FQNNGV in the germline V gene. Unmatched junction bases numbered 9, after V lost 5 bases and J lost 7 bases. This CDR3 comprises 15 residues. This CDR3 reads CASSGNSGGDRTQYF. The CDR3 DNA sequence: TGTGCCAGCAGCGGAAATAGCGGGGGGGATCGGACCCAGTACTTC.

This clonotype was seen more than once but under ten times. CDR3 loop: CASSFSEGETQYF. The CDR3 coding sequence is TGTGCCAGCAGTTTTTCCGAAGGGGAGACCCAGTACTTC. The chain couples TRBV6-5 to TRBJ2-5; no definite D call. The V end was cut by 4 bases, the J end by 5 bases, with 11 bases between. The length of the CDR3 is 13 residues. Germline V gene sequence: CDR1 MNHEY, CDR2 SVGAGI.

This clonotype was seen more than once but under ten times. CDR3 DNA: TGTGCCAGCATAAGGGGACTAGCGGGAGGAGAGACCCAGTACTTC. It specifies CASIRGLAGGETQYF. The V call is TRBV5-8, the J call TRBJ2-5, with 15 bases identical to TRBD2. Trimming removed 6 bases from V and 4 bases from J; junction bases left unmatched: 4. The CDR3 consists of 15 residues. In germline, CDR1 is SGHTS, CDR2 YDEGEE.

This clonotype appeared a few times. This chain connects TRBV2 to TRBJ1-4; D may be TRBD1 (5 bases). The V and J ends lost 1 base and 6 bases respectively, with 9 bases between them. Per the germline V gene, CDR1 is SNHLY and CDR2 is FYNNEI. CDR3 length equals 14 residues. The CDR3 spells CASSEGQGDEKLFF. The CDR3 DNA reads TGTGCCAGCAGTGAAGGGCAAGGGGATGAAAAACTGTTTTTT.

The table lists this clonotype with a few counts. The chain carries TRBV7-9 and TRBJ1-4; D unclear. Germline V CDR1 and CDR2: SEHNR, FQNEAQ (reference sequence). The CDR3 extends over 12 amino acids. With 1 base removed from V and 16 bases from J, the gap between germline ends came to 13 bases. CDR3 residues: CASSLETGGKFF. CDR3 sequence (DNA): TGTGCCAGCAGCTTAGAAACGGGAGGGAAGTTTTTT. Full variable domain (missing parts from reference TRBV7-9 and TRBJ1-4): DTGVSQNPRHKITKRGQNVTFRCDPISEHNRLYWYRQTLGQGPEFLTYFQNEAQLEKSRLLSDRFSAERPKGSFSTLEIQRTEQGDSAMYLCASSLETGGKFFGSGTQLSVL.

Only a few counts were recorded for this clonotype. The chain carries TRBV27 and TRBJ1-2; D not resolved. V was trimmed by 5 bases and J by 7 bases, leaving 14 bases between them. Germline assignment: CDR1 MNHEY and CDR2 SMNVEV (reference sequence). The CDR3 is made up of 13 amino acids. The CDR3 coding sequence is TGTGCCAGCAGTGTAAACCGACGGGGTGGCTACACCTTC. The encoded protein is CASSVNRRGGYTF.

The rearrangement uses TRBV20-1 and TRBJ1-2, with 8 bases fitting TRBD1. Germline values: CDR1 DFQATT, CDR2 SNEGSKA (reference sequence). V shed 2 bases, J shed 4 bases, and the junction held 6 bases outside the gene matches. The CDR3 runs 14 residues. The DNA for the CDR3 is TGCAGTGCTAGACCCCTTCAGGGGGCCTATGGCTACACCTTC. Amino acids: CSARPLQGAYGYTF.

The chain carries TRBV9 and TRBJ2-3; a weak D match, TRBD2 (5 bases). The germline V gene has CDR1 SGDLS and CDR2 YYNGEE. There are 12 residues in the CDR3. The germline V and J ends were trimmed by 4 bases and 8 bases, with 11 bases remaining between them. CDR3 region: CASSPIGGTQYF. The DNA for the CDR3 is TGTGCCAGCAGCCCCATCGGAGGTACGCAGTATTTT.

The chain is built from TRBV28 and TRBJ2-5; 8 positions agree with TRBD1. The germline V gene has CDR1 MDHEN and CDR2 SYDVKM. The CDR3 is 15 amino acids. V lost 4 bases, J lost 2 bases, and 6 bases stayed unmatched. CDR3 in DNA: TGTGCCAGCAGTTCGTTGAGGACAGGGCAAGAGACCCAGTACTTC. Protein sequence: CASSSLRTGQETQYF.

V usage is TRBV20-1 and J usage is TRBJ2-3, with 9 bases lining up with TRBD2. This CDR3 is 15 amino acids long. The germline CDR1 and CDR2 sequences are DFQATT and SNEGSKA (reference sequence). After removal of 1 base from V and 7 bases from J, the junction contained 9 bases not matched to a gene. In nucleotides, the CDR3 is TGCAGTGCTAGAGGGGAAGCGGGGGGAAGGAATACGCAGTATTTT. Protein product: CSARGEAGGRNTQYF.

The rearrangement uses TRBV30 and TRBJ1-2; possibly TRBD1 for D (6 bases). The CDR3 has 15 amino acids. With 2 bases removed from V and 1 base from J, the gap between germline ends came to 14 bases. Germline lookup yields CDR1 GTSNPN and CDR2 SVGIG (reference sequence). The CDR3 sequence is CAWSTPGARNYGYTF. The CDR3 DNA reads as TGTGCCTGGAGTACCCCAGGGGCCCGTAACTATGGCTACACCTTC.

V is TRBV7-9 and J is TRBJ2-1; 7 nucleotides match TRBD2. J lost 4 bases, V lost 5 bases, and 8 bases had no gene match. The CDR3 has 15 residues. The germline V gene has CDR1 SEHNR and CDR2 FQNEAQ (reference sequence). The CDR3: CASSAGLEEYNEQFF. The CDR3 DNA reads as TGTGCCAGCAGCGCTGGACTAGAGGAATACAATGAGCAGTTCTTC.